This T cell receptor beta chain was observed in a study of cytomegalovirus exposure and HLA in healthy donors. This clone was picked up one time. It was with 60 Vbeta and 13 Jbeta primers that the PCR ran. The assay was immunoSEQ multiplex PCR, and TCRdb's table has in-frame clones only and misses some. The sample contains around 150,000 clones, around 75% of which appear only once. Looked up from germline, CDR1 is SGHNT and CDR2 is YYREEE (reference sequence). The CDR3 extends over 14 amino acids. V gave up 0 bases and J gave up 3 bases, with 8 bases separating them. The chain couples TRBV5-4 to TRBJ2-3; D unresolved. Sequenced: PBMCs. The receptor was derived from a man between 18 and 29 years old in good health and CMV-seropositive. CDR3 protein: CASSLGLKTDTQYF. Written as DNA, the CDR3 is TGTGCCAGCAGCTTGGGACTTAAGACAGATACGCAGTATTTT.